The T cell receptor beta chain described here comes from a study of T cell responses to AZD1222 COVID-19 vaccine. Only in-frame clones appear in the TCRdb table, and some are missing; sequencing was by immunoSEQ multiplex PCR. The sample lists 120,000 to 150,000 clones; under 95% were seen once. Trimming shortened V by 6 bases and J by 4 bases, and 18 bases separated the two germline ends. Per the germline V gene, CDR1 is SQVTM and CDR2 is ANQGSEA. The length of the CDR3 is 14 residues. Study-level results: Clonal diversity was possibly underestimated, and the donors were mostly white British, with more females.

Note on this clone: The target antigen is unknown.

The receptor comes from an adult in good health. The sequencing here drew on peripheral blood, taken on day 0 of AZD1222 vaccination. The chain joins TRBV29-1 to TRBJ1-2; D not certain. DNA of the CDR3: TGCAGCGTGGGAATCAGGCGATTCGGCTATGGCTACACCTTC. As protein: CSVGIRRFGYGYTF.